Listed below are T cell receptor beta chains from one sample, sequenced in a study of shared clonotypes between healthy human individuals. Generated by immunoSEQ multiplex PCR, the TCRdb table keeps only in-frame clones and is missing some. The table has about 580,000 clones, 95% to 98% seen once. Sequencing was carried out using naive CD8+ T cells sorted from blood. These receptors all stem from a man under 40 in good health. Both conserved end residues are part of each CDR3. The order of the fields is clone size, J gene, D gene, V gene, CDR3 DNA, CDR3 protein. The D gene is left open where the match is weak. Not every row has a clone size; where given, it reads once, few, many or a size class.

clone_size: -; j_call: TRBJ2-7; d_call: -; v_call: TRBV18; cdr3_nt: TGTGCCAGCTCACCTTCCGCCGCCAGTGGTTCCTACGAGCAGTACTTC; cdr3_aa: CASSPSAASGSYEQYF
clone_size: -; j_call: TRBJ1-2; d_call: -; v_call: TRBV19; cdr3_nt: TGTGCCAGTAGTATATTGGTGGGACGAGGGAACTATGGCTACACCTTC; cdr3_aa: CASSILVGRGNYGYTF
clone_size: -; j_call: TRBJ2-1; d_call: -; v_call: TRBV2; cdr3_nt: TGTGCCAGCAGTGATGAGGAGGACTCCTACAATGAGCAGTTCTTC; cdr3_aa: CASSDEEDSYNEQFF
clone_size: -; j_call: TRBJ1-1; d_call: -; v_call: TRBV7-8; cdr3_nt: TGTGCCAGCAGCTTAGTTTCCGGGTTTGCGAACACTGAAGCTTTCTTT; cdr3_aa: CASSLVSGFANTEAFF
clone_size: -; j_call: TRBJ2-7; d_call: TRBD1; v_call: TRBV5-5; cdr3_nt: TGTGCCAGCAGCTCGTCGAGGACAGGAGGATCCTACGAGCAGTACTTC; cdr3_aa: CASSSSRTGGSYEQYF
clone_size: few; j_call: TRBJ1-1; d_call: -; v_call: TRBV29-1; cdr3_nt: TGCAGCGTTGTACAGGGCATGAACACTGAAGCTTTCTTT; cdr3_aa: CSVVQGMNTEAFF
clone_size: -; j_call: TRBJ2-5; d_call: -; v_call: TRBV11-2; cdr3_nt: TGTGCCAGCAGCTTGGTCTTATCCCCTCGGGAAGAGACCCAGTACTTC; cdr3_aa: CASSLVLSPREETQYF
clone_size: -; j_call: TRBJ2-7; d_call: -; v_call: TRBV27; cdr3_nt: TGTGCCAGCAGTTTATCGTTCTACTACGAGCAGTACTTC; cdr3_aa: CASSLSFYYEQYF
clone_size: -; j_call: TRBJ2-7; d_call: -; v_call: TRBV7-2; cdr3_nt: TGTGCCAGCAGCTTAGCCCTGTCGGCGGGATTCGAGCAGTACTTC; cdr3_aa: CASSLALSAGFEQYF
clone_size: -; j_call: TRBJ1-3; d_call: TRBD1; v_call: TRBV4-3; cdr3_nt: TGCGCCAGCAGCCAATACACAGGGGGCGGTCGTGGAAACACCATATATTTT; cdr3_aa: CASSQYTGGGRGNTIYF
clone_size: -; j_call: TRBJ2-1; d_call: -; v_call: TRBV9; cdr3_nt: TGTGCCAGCAGCACCGGGACTTACAATGAGCAGTTCTTC; cdr3_aa: CASSTGTYNEQFF
clone_size: -; j_call: TRBJ2-1; d_call: TRBD2; v_call: TRBV9; cdr3_nt: TGTGCCAGCAGCACCCGGACTAGCGGACTCTACAATGAGCAGTTCTTC; cdr3_aa: CASSTRTSGLYNEQFF
clone_size: -; j_call: TRBJ2-7; d_call: -; v_call: TRBV6-1; cdr3_nt: TGTGCCAGCAGTGAAGCAACCGAATACTACGAGCAGTACTTC; cdr3_aa: CASSEATEYYEQYF
clone_size: -; j_call: TRBJ2-1; d_call: -; v_call: TRBV7-8; cdr3_nt: TGTGCCAGCAGCTTAGCGCCACTCCAGGAAAGGAATGAGCAGTTCTTC; cdr3_aa: CASSLAPLQERNEQFF
clone_size: once; j_call: TRBJ1-3; d_call: -; v_call: TRBV29-1; cdr3_nt: TGCAGCGTTGGAGGCGCCGATGACTCTGGAAACACCATATATTTT; cdr3_aa: CSVGGADDSGNTIYF
clone_size: -; j_call: TRBJ1-2; d_call: -; v_call: TRBV25-1; cdr3_nt: TGTGCCAGCAGTGAATGGAATGGCTACACCTTC; cdr3_aa: CASSEWNGYTF
clone_size: -; j_call: TRBJ1-5; d_call: -; v_call: TRBV15; cdr3_nt: TGTGCCACCAGCATCGACCGAGCGCTCAATCAGCCCCAGCATTTT; cdr3_aa: CATSIDRALNQPQHF
clone_size: -; j_call: TRBJ2-1; d_call: TRBD2; v_call: TRBV7-8; cdr3_nt: TGTGCCAGCAGCTTATTAGGTGGGACTAGCGGGAGCAATGAGCAGTTCTTC; cdr3_aa: CASSLLGGTSGSNEQFF
clone_size: -; j_call: TRBJ2-7; d_call: -; v_call: TRBV27; cdr3_nt: TGTGCCAGCAGCCTTCTGGGGATCAACGAGCAGTACTTC; cdr3_aa: CASSLLGINEQYF
clone_size: -; j_call: TRBJ2-7; d_call: -; v_call: TRBV7-6; cdr3_nt: TGTGCCAGCAGCTTAGTAGCGTTCTCCTACGAGCAGTACTTC; cdr3_aa: CASSLVAFSYEQYF